The TCR beta chain described here comes from a study of T cell responses to AZD1222 COVID-19 vaccine. CDR1 and CDR2 (germline): MNHNY, SVGAGI (reference sequence). The CDR3 is made up of 11 amino acids. After removal of 6 bases from V and 6 bases from J, the junction contained 0 bases not matched to a gene. Generated by immunoSEQ multiplex PCR, the TCRdb table keeps only in-frame clones and is missing some. The data show around 20,000 clones, about four fifths seen once. The clonotype originates from an adult who received the AZD1222 COVID-19 vaccine. Here the sequenced sample was peripheral blood, taken 28 days after the second AZD1222 dose. This chain connects TRBV6-6 to TRBJ2-3; 7 nucleotides agree with TRBD2. The CDR3 is CASRGGDTQYF. As DNA, the CDR3 is TGTGCCAGCAGGGGAGGGGATACGCAGTATTTT.